This TCR beta chain was captured by sequencing in a study of blood T cell repertoires in COVID-19. About the research overall: The United States, Italy and Spain supplied acute and convalescent COVID-19 samples. PBMCs, B-cell-depleted T cells, or T cells provided the cDNA or gDNA that made up the material.

TCRdb keeps only in-frame clones here, not all; method: immunoSEQ multiplex PCR. The sample has approximately 220,000 clones; 85% to 90% are singletons. Germline lookup yields CDR1 MNHEY and CDR2 SVGAGI. The V gene lost 8 bases and the J gene lost 1 base, with 11 bases spanning the gap. The CDR3 covers 13 residues. The recovered donors of Cohort 3 showed two negative PCRs, clearance, or symptom resolution. This clone has just a few counts. This TCR derives from a man aged 30 to 39 who had recovered from COVID-19. The specimen was PBMCs or T cells enriched from blood (not recorded which). The chain employs TRBV6-5 and TRBJ1-1, with D perhaps TRBD1 (6 bases). CDR3 nucleotides: TGTGCCAGCTTTACAGGGAAGAACACTGAAGCTTTCTTT. Translating it yields CASFTGKNTEAFF.